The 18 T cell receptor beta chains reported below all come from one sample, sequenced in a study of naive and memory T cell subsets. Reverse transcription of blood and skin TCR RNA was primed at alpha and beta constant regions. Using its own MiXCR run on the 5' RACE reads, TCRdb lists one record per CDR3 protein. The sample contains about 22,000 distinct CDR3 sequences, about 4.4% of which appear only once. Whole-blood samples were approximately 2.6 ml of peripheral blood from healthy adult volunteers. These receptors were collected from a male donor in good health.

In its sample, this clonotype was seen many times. The CDR3 spells CSAGAGASEQYF. The CDR3 coding sequence is TGCAGCGCCGGAGCGGGAGCGTCCGAGCAGTACTTC. The chain links TRBV29-1 to TRBJ2-7; 8 nucleotides agree with TRBD2. The CDR3 covers 12 residues. Germline CDR1 SQVTM, CDR2 ANQGSEA. With 7 bases clipped from V and 6 bases from J, the junction kept 8 bases outside the gene matches.

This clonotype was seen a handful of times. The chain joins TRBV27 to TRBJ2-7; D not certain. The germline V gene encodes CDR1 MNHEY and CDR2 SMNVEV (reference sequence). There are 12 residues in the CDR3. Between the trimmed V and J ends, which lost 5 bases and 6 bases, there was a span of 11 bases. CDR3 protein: CASSDPMGEQYF. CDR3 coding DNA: TGTGCCAGCAGTGACCCCATGGGCGAGCAGTACTTC.

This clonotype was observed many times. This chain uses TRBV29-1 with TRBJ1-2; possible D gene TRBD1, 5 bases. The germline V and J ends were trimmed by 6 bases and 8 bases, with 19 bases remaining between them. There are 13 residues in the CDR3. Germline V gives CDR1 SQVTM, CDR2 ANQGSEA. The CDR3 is CSVRIPGPGGYTF. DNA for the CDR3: TGCAGCGTCAGAATCCCAGGGCCGGGGGGCTACACCTTC. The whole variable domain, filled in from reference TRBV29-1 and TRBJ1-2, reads SAVISQKPSRDICQRGTSLTIQCQVDSQVTMMFWYRQQPGQSLTLIATANQGSEATYESGFVIDKFPISRPNLTFSTLTVSNMSPEDSSIYLCSVRIPGPGGYTFGSGTRLTVV.

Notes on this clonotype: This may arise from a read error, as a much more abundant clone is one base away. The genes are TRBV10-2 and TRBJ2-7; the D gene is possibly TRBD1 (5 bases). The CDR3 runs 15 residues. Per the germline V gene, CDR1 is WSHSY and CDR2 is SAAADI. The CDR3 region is CASSESTPRAYEQNF. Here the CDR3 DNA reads TGCGCCAGCAGTGAGTCGACTCCCAGGGCGTACGAGCAGAACTTC.

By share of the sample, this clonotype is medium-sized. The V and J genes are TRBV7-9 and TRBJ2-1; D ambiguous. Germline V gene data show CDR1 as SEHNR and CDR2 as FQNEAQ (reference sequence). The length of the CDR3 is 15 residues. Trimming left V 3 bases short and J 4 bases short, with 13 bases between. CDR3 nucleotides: TGTGCCAGCAGCTTTCCTGGACGGATTTACAATGAGCAGTTCTTC. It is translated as CASSFPGRIYNEQFF.

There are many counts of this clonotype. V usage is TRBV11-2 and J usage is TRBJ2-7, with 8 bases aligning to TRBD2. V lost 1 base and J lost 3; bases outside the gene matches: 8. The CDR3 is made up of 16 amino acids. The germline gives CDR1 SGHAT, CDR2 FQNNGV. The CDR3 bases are TGTGCCAGCAGCTTAGTAGAAGCGGGAGCCAGCTACGAGCAGTACTTC. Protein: CASSLVEAGASYEQYF.

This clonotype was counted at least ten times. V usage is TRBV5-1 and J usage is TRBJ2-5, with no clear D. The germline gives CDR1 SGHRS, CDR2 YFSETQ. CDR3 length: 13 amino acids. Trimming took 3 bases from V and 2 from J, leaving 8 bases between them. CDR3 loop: CASSSSAQETQYF. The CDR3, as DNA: TGCGCCAGCAGCTCCTCAGCTCAAGAGACCCAGTACTTC.

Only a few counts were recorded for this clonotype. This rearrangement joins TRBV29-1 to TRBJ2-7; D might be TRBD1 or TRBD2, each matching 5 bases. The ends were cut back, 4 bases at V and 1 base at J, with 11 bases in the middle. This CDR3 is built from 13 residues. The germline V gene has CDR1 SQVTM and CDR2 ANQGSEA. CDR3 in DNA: TGCAGCGTTGGGGCAGGGAGTTCCTACGAGCAGTACTTC. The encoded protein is CSVGAGSSYEQYF.

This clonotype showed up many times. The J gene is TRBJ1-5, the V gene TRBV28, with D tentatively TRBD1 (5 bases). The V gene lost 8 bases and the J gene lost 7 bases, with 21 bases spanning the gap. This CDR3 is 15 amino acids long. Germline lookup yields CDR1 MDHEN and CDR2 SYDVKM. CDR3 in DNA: TGTGCCAGCGGGGAAGAGATCCTAGGGGAGCAGCCCCAGCATTTT. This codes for CASGEEILGEQPQHF. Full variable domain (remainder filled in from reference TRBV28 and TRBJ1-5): DVKVTQSSRYLVKRTGEKVFLECVQDMDHENMFWYRQDPGLGLRLIYFSYDVKMKEKGDIPEGYSVSREKKERFSLILESASTNQTSMYLCASGEEILGEQPQHFGDGTRLSIL.

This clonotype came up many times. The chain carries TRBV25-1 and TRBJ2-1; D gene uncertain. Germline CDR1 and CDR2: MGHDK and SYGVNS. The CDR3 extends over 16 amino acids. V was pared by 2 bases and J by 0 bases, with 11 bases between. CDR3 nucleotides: TGTGCCAGCAGTGAAGACCTGGGCCCCTCCTACAATGAGCAGTTCTTC. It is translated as CASSEDLGPSYNEQFF. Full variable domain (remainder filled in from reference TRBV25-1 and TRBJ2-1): EADIYQTPRYLVIGTGKKITLECSQTMGHDKMYWYQQDPGMELHLIHYSYGVNSTEKGDLSSESTVSRIRTEHFPLTLESARPSHTSQYLCASSEDLGPSYNEQFFGPGTRLTVL.

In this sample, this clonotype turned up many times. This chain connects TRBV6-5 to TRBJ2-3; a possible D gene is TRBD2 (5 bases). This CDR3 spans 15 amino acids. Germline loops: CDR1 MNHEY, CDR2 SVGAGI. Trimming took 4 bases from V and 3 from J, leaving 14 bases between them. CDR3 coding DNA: TGTGCCAGCAGTTTAGCTCTCCGGGGAACAGATACGCAGTATTTT. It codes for CASSLALRGTDTQYF.

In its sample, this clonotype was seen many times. CDR3 loop: CASSYSTGHQYF. As DNA, the CDR3 is TGTGCCAGCAGTTACTCGACGGGACATCAGTACTTC. The chain links TRBV6-5 to TRBJ2-7, with a weak D call TRBD1 (6 bases). The V end lost 0 bases, the J end lost 10 bases, and 10 bases lay between the germline ends. The V gene's germline CDR1 is MNHEY and CDR2 SVGAGI. The CDR3 is 12 amino acids.

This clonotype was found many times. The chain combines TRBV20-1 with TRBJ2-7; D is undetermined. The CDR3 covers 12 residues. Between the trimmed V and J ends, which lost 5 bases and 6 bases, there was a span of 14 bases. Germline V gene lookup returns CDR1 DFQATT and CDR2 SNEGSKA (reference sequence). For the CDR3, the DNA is TGCAGTGCTCGAATACCCGAGGCCGAGCAGTACTTC. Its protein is CSARIPEAEQYF.

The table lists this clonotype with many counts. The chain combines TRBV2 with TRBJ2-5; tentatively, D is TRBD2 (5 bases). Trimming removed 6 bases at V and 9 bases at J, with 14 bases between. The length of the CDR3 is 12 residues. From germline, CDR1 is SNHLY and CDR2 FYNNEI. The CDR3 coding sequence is TGTGCCAGCAGGGCGTCCCCGGGGTCCCAGTACTTC. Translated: CASRASPGSQYF.

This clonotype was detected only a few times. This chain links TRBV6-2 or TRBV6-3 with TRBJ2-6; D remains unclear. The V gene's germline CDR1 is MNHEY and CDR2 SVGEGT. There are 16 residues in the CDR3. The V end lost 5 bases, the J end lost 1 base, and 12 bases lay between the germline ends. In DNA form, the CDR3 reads TGTGCCAGCAGTGCCACTGGGCTTTCTGGGGCCAACGTCCTGACTTTC. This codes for CASSATGLSGANVLTF.

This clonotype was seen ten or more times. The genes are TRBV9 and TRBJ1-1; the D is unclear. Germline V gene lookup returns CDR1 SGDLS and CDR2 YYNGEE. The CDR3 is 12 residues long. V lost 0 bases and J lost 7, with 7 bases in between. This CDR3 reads CASSVALGEAFF. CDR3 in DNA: TGTGCCAGCAGCGTAGCTTTGGGTGAAGCTTTCTTT.

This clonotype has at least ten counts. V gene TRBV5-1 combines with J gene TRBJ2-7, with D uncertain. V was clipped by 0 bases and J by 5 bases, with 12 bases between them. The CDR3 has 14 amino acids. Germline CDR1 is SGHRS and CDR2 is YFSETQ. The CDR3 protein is CASSLGGPEDEQYF. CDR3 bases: TGCGCCAGCAGCTTGGGAGGACCTGAGGACGAGCAGTACTTC. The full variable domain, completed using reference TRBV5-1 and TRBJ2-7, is KAGVTQTPRYLIKTRGQQVTLSCSPISGHRSVSWYQQTPGQGLQFLFEYFSETQRNKGNFPGRFSGRQFSNSRSEMNVSTLELGDSALYLCASSLGGPEDEQYFGPGTRLTVT.

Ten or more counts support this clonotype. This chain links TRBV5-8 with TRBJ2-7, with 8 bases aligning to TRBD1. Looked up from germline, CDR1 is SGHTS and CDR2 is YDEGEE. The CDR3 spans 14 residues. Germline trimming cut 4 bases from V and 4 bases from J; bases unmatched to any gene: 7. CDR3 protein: CASSEGQDLYEQYF. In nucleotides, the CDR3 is TGTGCCAGCAGCGAGGGACAGGACTTATACGAGCAGTACTTC.